This T cell receptor (beta chain) is from a study of blood T cells in healthy people across ages (dated by TCRdb to the mid-2010s). Regarding the study in general: In model experiments, roughly one uniquely barcoded TCR beta cDNA molecule per two T cells was captured by template switching. Age-related changes in TCR beta repertoire diversity were measured in the study by deep sequencing normalized with unique cDNA molecular identifiers. The donors were split into four age groups: young (average around 16 years), middle-aged (roughly 40), aged (approximately 60) and long-lived (over 75). Donors of different ages were randomly distributed across sequencing lanes to avoid experimental bias. The study analyzed two additional independent replicas of 1 million unique cDNA reads from the same blood draw for two donors, one aged 18 to 29 and one aged 80 or older.

The paper's findings and limits, for the study overall: Compared with the aged group, the long-lived group had more naive CD4+ T cells, fewer expanded clones and increased TCR diversity, a pattern suggesting age selection. Observed TCR beta diversity per million T cells fell roughly linearly with age, and a significant reduction was already apparent by age around 39. There was a strong correlation between observed TCR beta diversity and the percentage of naive T cells measured by flow cytometry. Donor CMV infection status was unknown, potentially confounding age-related changes in expanded clonotypes. Since profiling was done on bulk unsorted PBMCs, naive and antigen-experienced compartments could not be conclusively compared. Estimates of total diversity from one million sequenced T cells were regarded as lower bounds and underestimates.

Its CDR3 holds 16 amino acids, cysteine through phenylalanine. Only the CDR3 region is kept as DNA, spanning 48 bases read in frame from base 1. CDR1 and CDR2 are drawn from the germline V gene: SGHTA, FQGNSA. This clonotype has more than one count but fewer than ten. Its antigen is still unknown. Per-base quality was not reported, and no clone a single base away is much larger than it. The roughly 42 donors, aged about 6 to 95 years, were systemically healthy Caucasian individuals from Russia. Approximately 10 milliliters of peripheral blood were collected from each donor into EDTA-treated Vacutainer tubes. Ficoll-Paque density-gradient centrifugation was used to isolate PBMCs, with at least 7 million per sample. Total RNA, at least 5.5 micrograms per sample, was extracted from PBMCs with Trizol reagent. For every donor, flow cytometry on a PBMC aliquot measured the percentage of naive CD45RAhigh/CD27high T cells.

Library construction relied on 5' RACE. Sequencing was performed on an Illumina HiSeq 2500. The second PCR ran for about 6 to 11 cycles and used a J-beta primer mix along with a sample-barcoded 5' primer. A unique molecular identifier was introduced onto each TCR beta cDNA molecule by a template-switch 5' adaptor carrying 12 random nucleotides. At least 2.5 million CDR3-containing paired-end reads were obtained from each sample. The Mint cDNA synthesis kit, primed by a TRBC-specific oligonucleotide, was used to synthesize first-strand cDNA from all RNA. All cDNA was treated with uracil-DNA glycosylase and then went through a first 18-cycle PCR with the universal primers M1SS and BC2_uni_R. Per the source publication's procedure: For normalization, 1 million high-quality reads, each with a distinct molecular identifier, were randomly selected from each sample. Instead of being binned into consensus sequences, reads with shared molecular identifiers were discarded. MiTCR, run with a Q25 quality threshold and the strictest error-elimination algorithm, handled CDR3 identification, clonotype clustering and error correction. A nonparametric unseen species model using Euler transformation provided a lower-bound estimate of total TCR beta diversity. TCRdb handled the public reads itself, with Q25 trimming in fastp and clone calling in MiXCR, and kept productive beta chains. Every CDR3 protein is listed once, alongside the most common genes and DNA of its rows. TCRdb, rather than the study authors, made the V and J calls. In all, the sample holds approximately 800,000 distinct CDR3 sequences, and under 40% of those were seen once. The ten largest clones add up to 10% to 15% of the sample.

The sequencing input was blood. This clonotype was sampled from a man between 18 and 35 years old in good health. Recombination connected TRBV7-2 to TRBJ2-1; TRBD2 fits 9 bases in the junction. Near its end, the DNA agrees better with TRBJ2-7, so the J call may be wrong. The bases read TGTGCCAGCAGCACGAACCTAGCGGGGTTCTACAATGAGCAGTACTTC. The resulting protein is CASSTNLAGFYNEQYF.